The clone carrying this T cell receptor beta chain was seen at least ten times. Its antigen is not identified. Per the germline V gene, CDR1 is MNHNS and CDR2 is SASEGT. The CDR3 covers 14 residues. The V end was cut by 7 bases, the J end by 1 base, with 13 bases between. TCRdb independently ran MiXCR on the reads; one entry per CDR3 protein. The table includes about 80,000 distinct CDR3 sequences, around 3.5% detected once. The entry originates in a study of T cell repertoires in cytomegalovirus infection. Looking at the study overall: Indications of both CMV infection and matching HLA type were provided by public TCR beta signatures. The study's findings and limits: The ex vivo response showed dominance by HLA-C-restricted CMV-specific TCR beta clonotypes. Cumulated frequencies of public TCR beta families served to identify carriers of CMV plus the relevant HLA.

The specimen sequenced was PBMCs. The V and J genes are TRBV6-1 and TRBJ2-5; the D gene could be TRBD1 or TRBD2 (5 bases each). This receptor was identified in a human donor in good health (CMV status not recorded). Some clones in this sample may be carry-over from other donors' samples. The CDR3 loop reads CASKRDGLQETQYF. The CDR3 DNA follows: TGTGCCAGCAAACGGGACGGACTCCAAGAGACCCAGTACTTC.